The clone carrying this T cell receptor (beta chain) was counted ten times or more. Its target is not known. TCRdb processed the reads anew with MiXCR; each CDR3 protein has one entry. The data show over 450,000 distinct CDR3 sequences, around 10% seen once. The sample comes from a study of T cell repertoires in cytomegalovirus infection. Study at large: Evidence of both CMV infection and a matching HLA type came from public TCR beta signatures. Study findings and constraints: Dominant in the ex vivo response were TCR beta clonotypes restricted by HLA-C and specific for CMV.

Between the trimmed V and J ends, which lost 7 bases and 4 bases, there was a span of 16 bases. This CDR3 is built from 14 residues. The source is a human donor in good health (CMV status not recorded). Some clones in this sample may be carry-over from other donors' samples. This chain links TRBV12-3 or TRBV12-4 with TRBJ1-2; D is possibly TRBD1 (6 bases). Sequencing was done on a sample of PBMCs. CDR3 sequence reads: CASTTRRGGYGYTF. DNA for the CDR3: TGTGCCAGCACCACCCGCAGGGGAGGCTATGGCTACACCTTC.